Presented here are 26 T cell receptor beta chains from one specimen sequenced in a study of blood T cells in healthy people across ages. PCR was performed a second time for about 7 to 11 cycles using a sample-barcoded 5' primer and a J-beta primer mix. TCRdb recomputed calls from the 5' RACE reads with MiXCR, one row per CDR3 protein. The sample has hundreds of thousands of distinct CDR3 sequences, around 45% seen once; the top ten hold approximately 18%. The source material was blood. The receptors shown here come from an older man in good health.

The V and J genes are TRBV27 and TRBJ2-3; a weak D match, TRBD1 (5 bases). This CDR3 region has 14 residues. Germline loops: CDR1 MNHEY, CDR2 SMNVEV (reference sequence). V was clipped by 5 bases and J by 3 bases, with 12 bases between them. CDR3: CASSVPTGTDTQYF. Here the CDR3 DNA reads TGTGCCAGCAGTGTCCCCACAGGAACAGATACGCAGTATTTT.

This chain uses TRBV24-1 with TRBJ2-7; D is ambiguous. Looked up from germline, CDR1 is KGHDR and CDR2 is SFDVKD. The CDR3 sequence is 12 residues long. Trimming left V 4 bases short and J 4 bases short, with 7 bases between. The CDR3 DNA is TGTGCCACCAGTGAGAAACCGTACGAGCAGTACTTC. Translating it yields CATSEKPYEQYF.

The genes are TRBV2 and TRBJ2-7, with 9 bases identical to TRBD2. J was trimmed by 2 bases and V by 3 bases; bases with no gene match: 8. Germline V CDR1 and CDR2: SNHLY, FYNNEI. The CDR3 runs to 16 residues. The CDR3 DNA is TGTGCCAGCAGTGATAGCAGACTAGCGGACACCTACGAGCAGTACTTC. This sequence encodes CASSDSRLADTYEQYF. Variable domain in full (rest from reference TRBV2 and TRBJ2-7): EPEVTQTPSHQVTQMGQEVILRCVPISNHLYFYWYRQILGQKVEFLVSFYNNEISEKSEIFDDQFSVERPDGSNFTLKIRSTKLEDSAMYFCASSDSRLADTYEQYFGPGTRLTVT.

This chain joins TRBV20-1 and TRBJ1-2; possibly TRBD1 for D (5 bases). This CDR3 contains 12 residues. Germline CDR1 is DFQATT and CDR2 is SNEGSKA (reference sequence). V was trimmed by 5 bases and J by 2 bases, leaving 9 bases between them. In DNA, the CDR3 is TGCAGTGCTCGGGACCTCAACTATGGCTACACCTTC. It is translated as CSARDLNYGYTF.

The sample holds a few counts of this clonotype. The V and J genes are TRBV20-1 and TRBJ2-5; a weak D match, TRBD1 (5 bases). This CDR3 has 13 residues. The V gene's germline CDR1 is DFQATT and CDR2 SNEGSKA (reference sequence). V lost 2 bases to trimming and J lost 5 bases, with 12 bases between them. CDR3 region: CSARSQGWETQYF. The CDR3 DNA reads TGCAGTGCTAGAAGTCAGGGCTGGGAGACCCAGTACTTC.

This chain connects TRBV4-2 to TRBJ2-1, with TRBD2 as a possible D gene (6 bases). The CDR3 is made up of 16 amino acids. From germline, CDR1 is LGHNA and CDR2 YNFKEQ. Trimming removed 3 bases at V and 10 bases at J, with 22 bases between. CDR3 loop: CASSHGDFSGIDEQFF. CDR3 sequence (DNA): TGTGCCAGCAGCCATGGGGACTTTTCGGGTATCGACGAGCAGTTCTTC.

This clonotype was detected many times. CDR3 coding DNA: TGCAGAGCCGCCCCGGGACAGGGGTCCTACAATGAGCAGTTCTTC. Translated: CRAAPGQGSYNEQFF. This sequence joins TRBV20-1 and TRBJ2-1; 10 nucleotides match TRBD1. This CDR3 comprises 15 residues. The germline gives CDR1 DFQATT, CDR2 SNEGSKA (reference sequence).

To note about this clonotype: One junction end disagrees with the germline gene, perhaps due to a read error. V and J are TRBV5-8 and TRBJ2-7; D unresolved. The germline gives CDR1 SGHTS, CDR2 YDEGEE. CDR3 length: 12 amino acids. The CDR3 DNA reads as TGTGCCGGCAGCTCTGGGGACTACGAGCAGTACTTC. It specifies CAGSSGDYEQYF.

V and J are TRBV30 and TRBJ1-5; D not certain. The CDR3 length is 14 residues. V was pared by 2 bases and J by 2 bases, with 10 bases between. Germline V gives CDR1 GTSNPN, CDR2 SVGIG (reference sequence). CDR3 in amino acids: CAWSPENGNQPQHF. CDR3 DNA sequence: TGTGCCTGGAGTCCTGAGAATGGCAATCAGCCCCAGCATTTT.

The genes are TRBV7-2 and TRBJ2-1; 8 nucleotides match TRBD1. CDR3 length: 14 residues. Trimming cost V 5 bases and J 10 bases; bases outside gene matches: 10. Germline-derived CDR1 and CDR2 are SGHTA and FQGNSA. CDR3 sequence reads: CASSVEQGVPEQFF. As DNA, the CDR3 is TGTGCCAGCAGCGTAGAACAGGGGGTCCCCGAGCAGTTCTTC. Filled out from reference TRBV7-2 and TRBJ2-1, the complete variable domain reads GAGVSQSPSNKVTEKGKDVELRCDPISGHTALYWYRQSLGQGLEFLIYFQGNSAPDKSGLPSDRFSAERTGGSVSTLTIQRTQQEDSAVYLCASSVEQGVPEQFFGPGTRLTVL.

This clonotype was picked up many times. The chain has TRBV15 and TRBJ2-7; no clear D gene. Germline CDR1 LNHNV, CDR2 YYDKDF (reference sequence). CDR3 length equals 13 residues. With 3 bases removed from V and 2 bases from J, the gap between germline ends came to 8 bases. The CDR3 reads CATSRGLTYEQYF. The CDR3 nucleotides read TGTGCCACCAGCAGGGGTTTAACCTACGAGCAGTACTTC.

V is TRBV7-9 and J is TRBJ2-3; D uncertain. CDR1 and CDR2 from the germline V gene are SEHNR and FQNEAQ (reference sequence). The CDR3 consists of 14 residues. V lost 3 bases and J 3 bases, leaving 10 bases between the germline ends. The CDR3 DNA reads TGTGCCAGCAGCTTTGATGTGGGAACAGATACGCAGTATTTT. Translated: CASSFDVGTDTQYF.

The chain is built from TRBV4-3 and TRBJ2-3, with D possibly matching TRBD2 (6 bases). V lost 0 bases, J lost 7 bases, and 14 bases lay in between. CDR3 length: 15 residues. Germline V gene lookup returns CDR1 LGHNA and CDR2 YSLEER. CDR3 loop: CASSQDSASAYTQYF. In nucleotides, the CDR3 is TGCGCCAGCAGCCAAGATTCGGCTAGCGCCTATACGCAGTATTTT.

The V and J genes are TRBV20-1 and TRBJ2-7; a weak D match, TRBD2 (6 bases). Trimming cost V 6 bases and J 4 bases, with 10 bases left between them. The CDR3 is 11 residues long. Germline V gene lookup returns CDR1 DFQATT and CDR2 SNEGSKA (reference sequence). CDR3 sequence: CSAPTSYEQYF. DNA of the CDR3: TGCAGTGCCCCGACTAGTTACGAGCAGTACTTC.

This clonotype occurred a few times. V usage is TRBV15 and J usage is TRBJ1-2; 11 bases fit TRBD1. CDR3 length equals 15 residues. Germline CDR1 and CDR2: LNHNV and YYDKDF (reference sequence). After removal of 0 bases from V and 4 bases from J, the junction contained 1 base not matched to a gene. The CDR3 loop reads CATSREDRGLYGYTF. The CDR3 DNA reads as TGTGCCACCAGCAGAGAGGACAGGGGGCTCTATGGCTACACCTTC.

The rearrangement uses TRBV5-1 and TRBJ2-2; unclear D gene. This CDR3 has 14 residues. Germline loops: CDR1 SGHRS, CDR2 YFSETQ. Trimming removed 0 bases at V and 1 base at J, with 4 bases between. The CDR3 is CASSLALNTGELFF. The CDR3 nucleotides are TGCGCCAGCAGCTTGGCCTTGAACACCGGGGAGCTGTTTTTT.

The chain combines TRBV20-1 with TRBJ2-1; D possibly corresponds to TRBD2 (7 bases). This CDR3 has 15 amino acids. The germline V gene encodes CDR1 DFQATT and CDR2 SNEGSKA (reference sequence). Trimming shortened V by 2 bases and J by 9 bases, and 20 bases separated the two germline ends. The CDR3 DNA reads as TGCAGTGCTAGAACCCCGGGAGGTTGGGACACTGAGCAGTTCTTC. It encodes CSARTPGGWDTEQFF.

CDR3 nucleotides: TGCGCCAGCAGCTATATCCGGGACGGAACTAACTATGGCTACACCTTC. This gives the protein CASSYIRDGTNYGYTF. The chain recombines TRBV5-1 with TRBJ1-2; weak D call: TRBD1 (5 bases). V was pared by 3 bases and J by 0 bases, with 15 bases between. The CDR3 length is 16 residues. CDR1 and CDR2 (germline): SGHRS, YFSETQ. The whole variable domain, remainder taken from reference TRBV5-1 and TRBJ1-2, is KAGVTQTPRYLIKTRGQQVTLSCSPISGHRSVSWYQQTPGQGLQFLFEYFSETQRNKGNFPGRFSGRQFSNSRSEMNVSTLELGDSALYLCASSYIRDGTNYGYTFGSGTRLTVV.

This clonotype was counted at least ten times. V usage is TRBV6-2 or TRBV6-3 and J usage is TRBJ2-7, with TRBD1 as a possible D gene (6 bases). The germline V gene encodes CDR1 MNHEY and CDR2 SVGEGT. There are 13 residues in the CDR3. Trimming pared 7 bases from V and 2 bases from J, leaving 12 bases between. The CDR3, as DNA: TGTGCCAGCACAGACAGGTCACCCTACGAGCAGTACTTC. Its translation is CASTDRSPYEQYF.

V usage is TRBV29-1 and J usage is TRBJ1-1; a possible D gene is TRBD1 (6 bases). Germline CDR1 SQVTM, CDR2 ANQGSEA. The CDR3 has 13 residues. V was clipped by 6 bases and J by 0 bases, with 11 bases between them. For the CDR3, the DNA is TGCAGCGTGAAGGGGGAACTGAACACTGAAGCTTTCTTT. Its protein product is CSVKGELNTEAFF.

With respect to this clonotype: With a much larger clone just one base away, this may be a read error. The chain links TRBV20-1 to TRBJ2-7; TRBD2 matches 9 bases. Germline V gene data show CDR1 as DFQATT and CDR2 as SNEGSKA (reference sequence). CDR3 size: 12 residues. Trimming took 6 bases from V and 7 from J; bases not matched to a gene: 7. The CDR3: CSAGGLACEQYF. The CDR3 nucleotides are TGCAGTGCGGGCGGACTAGCGTGTGAGCAGTACTTC.

This clonotype was seen more than once but under ten times. The chain joins TRBV4-1 to TRBJ2-5; D ambiguous. From germline, CDR1 is MGHRA and CDR2 YSYEKL. This CDR3 is built from 15 residues. The ends were cut back, 1 base at V and 11 bases at J, with 20 bases in the middle. CDR3 DNA sequence: TGCGCCAGCAGCCAAGGGGCAGTTGGTTCCTATGAGCAGTACTTC. This encodes CASSQGAVGSYEQYF.

The J gene is TRBJ2-7, the V gene TRBV11-2, with D possibly called TRBD1 or TRBD2 (5 bases each). The CDR3 consists of 15 residues. CDR1 SGHAT and CDR2 FQNNGV come from the germline V gene. V shed 7 bases and J shed 6 bases, with 22 bases lying between them. In DNA form, the CDR3 reads TGTGCCAGCACCACCTTCGTGGGAGAGGGGCTCGAGCAGTACTTC. Amino acid sequence: CASTTFVGEGLEQYF.

Comments on this clonotype: A read error is likely, as this CDR3 ends without the conserved phenylalanine or tryptophan. The chain employs TRBV4-2 and TRBJ2-2; the match to TRBD2 covers 13 bases. In germline, CDR1 is LGHNA, CDR2 YNFKEQ. V gave up 2 bases and J gave up 6 bases; unmatched junction bases: 6. The CDR3 has 17 amino acids. CDR3 bases: TGTGCCAGCAGCCAACGGACTAGCGGGAGCGCCGCCGGGGAGCTGTTTTTG. Residues: CASSQRTSGSAAGELFL.

This clonotype was seen once. The chain is built from TRBV6-5 and TRBJ2-5, with 8 bases lining up with TRBD1. Germline lookup yields CDR1 MNHEY and CDR2 SVGAGI. V lost 3 bases, J lost 1 base, and 4 bases stayed unmatched. The CDR3 is made up of 15 amino acids. The CDR3 DNA follows: TGTGCCAGCAGTTATCAAACAGGGGGCCAAGAGACCCAGTACTTC. Its protein product is CASSYQTGGQETQYF.

This clonotype has a handful of counts. A junction end diverges from the germline sequence, so it may reflect a read error. The chain is built from TRBV7-2 and TRBJ1-2; D is possibly TRBD1 (6 bases). This CDR3 contains 15 residues. Looked up from germline, CDR1 is SGHTA and CDR2 is FQGNSA. The CDR3 is CASSLAEQGNYGYTF. DNA of the CDR3: TGTGCCAGCAGCCTAGCGGAGCAGGGGAACTATGGCTACACCTTC.